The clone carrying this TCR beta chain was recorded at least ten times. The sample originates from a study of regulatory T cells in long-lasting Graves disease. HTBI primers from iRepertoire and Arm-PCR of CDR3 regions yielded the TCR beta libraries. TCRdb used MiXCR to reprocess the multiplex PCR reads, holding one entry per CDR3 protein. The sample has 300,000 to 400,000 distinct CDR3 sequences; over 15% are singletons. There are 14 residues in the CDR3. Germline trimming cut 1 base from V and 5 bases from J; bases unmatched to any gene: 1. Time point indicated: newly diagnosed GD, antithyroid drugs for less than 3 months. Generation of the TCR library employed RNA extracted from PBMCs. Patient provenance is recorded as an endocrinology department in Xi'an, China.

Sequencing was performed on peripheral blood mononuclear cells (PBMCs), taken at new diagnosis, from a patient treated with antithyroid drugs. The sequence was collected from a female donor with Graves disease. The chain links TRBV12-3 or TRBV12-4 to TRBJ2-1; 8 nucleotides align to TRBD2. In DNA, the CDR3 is TGTGCCAGCAGTTTAGGCGGGAGGAACAATGAGCAGTTCTTC. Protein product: CASSLGGRNNEQFF.